Listed below are T cell receptor beta chains from one sample, sequenced in a study of blood T cell repertoires in COVID-19. The repertoire was sequenced with immunoSEQ multiplex PCR; TCRdb's copy has only in-frame clones and lacks some. Of approximately 250,000 clones detected, approximately 80% appear once; the ten largest clones hold approximately 7%. Sequences were obtained from peripheral blood. The receptors stem from a woman aged 45 to 65 with acute or convalescent COVID-19. The CDR3 runs from the conserved cysteine through the conserved F or W. The D gene is left open where the match is weak. Clone size is shown for a subset of rows, as once, few, many or a class of expanded clone.

V gene	D gene	J gene	clone size	CDR3 DNA	CDR3 protein
TRBV6-5	-	TRBJ2-2	-	TGTGCCAGCAGTTTTATAGGGGTCCCCGGGGAGCTGTTTTTT	CASSFIGVPGELFF
TRBV1	-	TRBJ2-2	-	TGCACCAGCAGCCATGGCGAGAGGGAGGGTCTAGCGGGGGAATACACCGGGGAGCTGTTTTTT	CTSSHGEREGLAGEYTGELFF
TRBV19	TRBD1	TRBJ1-5	-	TGTGCCAGTAGTATATCTGACAGGGGCTATCAGCCCCAGCATTTT	CASSISDRGYQPQHF
TRBV21-1	-	TRBJ2-7	-	TGTGCCAGCAGGGGGAGTCGGCGGGAGGCAAACGAGCAGTACTTC	CASRGSRREANEQYF
TRBV5-1	TRBD1	TRBJ2-3	-	TGCGCCAGCAGCTCAGTAACAGGGGGCCTTGGCACAGATACGCAGTATTTT	CASSSVTGGLGTDTQYF
TRBV19	-	TRBJ1-4	-	TGTGCCAGTAGTATCAGGGAGGAGGATGAAAAACTGTTTTTT	CASSIREEDEKLFF
TRBV27	-	TRBJ1-1	-	TGTGCCAGCAGTTTCAGCAGCCAGGCTGAAGCTTTCTTT	CASSFSSQAEAFF
TRBV11-3	-	TRBJ2-1	-	TGTGCCAGCAGCTTAGGGGCCAACAATGAGCAGTTCTTC	CASSLGANNEQFF
TRBV24-1	TRBD2	TRBJ2-1	-	TGTGCCACCGGGACTAGCTTAGAGCAGTTCTTC	CATGTSLEQFF
TRBV28	TRBD1	TRBJ2-2	-	TGTGCCAGCAGTTTCTTGGGACAGGCGAACACCGGGGAGCTGTTTTTT	CASSFLGQANTGELFF
TRBV30	TRBD2	TRBJ2-1	-	TGTGCCTGGGGGCTAGCGGGCCTTCCCAATGAGCAGTTCTTC	CAWGLAGLPNEQFF
TRBV6-5	-	TRBJ1-3	-	TGTGCCAGCAGTTCCCCGCGGGCCTCTGGAAACACCATATATTTT	CASSSPRASGNTIYF
TRBV14	TRBD1	TRBJ2-3	-	TGTGCCAGCAGCACTCGCGGACAGGGAGGCACAGATACGCAGTATTTT	CASSTRGQGGTDTQYF
TRBV30	TRBD2	TRBJ2-2	-	TGTGCCTGGAGTCTCAGCGGGGCCTTAACAATAGCCGGGGAGCTGTTTTTT	CAWSLSGALTIAGELFF
TRBV9	TRBD2	TRBJ2-2	-	TGTGCCAGCAGCGTAGGACTAGCGGGGGGCACCGGGGAGCTGTTTTTT	CASSVGLAGGTGELFF
TRBV7-9	-	TRBJ2-7	-	TGTGCCAGCAGCTTAGCGCAGACAGATTACGAGCAGTACTTC	CASSLAQTDYEQYF
TRBV28	-	TRBJ1-2	-	TGTGCCAGCAGTCAACCGGACAGAGCTAACTATGGCTACACCTTC	CASSQPDRANYGYTF
TRBV5-6	-	TRBJ1-2	-	TGTGCCAGCACCACCCGGGCAGGGGACTATGGCTACACCTTC	CASTTRAGDYGYTF
TRBV7-2	-	TRBJ2-7	-	TGTGCCAGCAGCTACCACGGAGTCGCCTACGAGCAGTACTTC	CASSYHGVAYEQYF
TRBV9	TRBD2	TRBJ2-1	-	TGTGCCAGCAGCCTCCGCCCTAGCGGGGGCTACAATGAGCAGTTCTTC	CASSLRPSGGYNEQFF
TRBV6-5	-	TRBJ2-2	once	TGTGCCAGCAGTTTAGGGGGGGGCGGCACCGGGGAGCTGTTTTTT	CASSLGGGGTGELFF
TRBV28	TRBD1	TRBJ1-2	-	TGTGCCAGCAGGAGGGAGCAGGGGGGTTATGGCTACACCTTC	CASRREQGGYGYTF
TRBV24-1	TRBD2	TRBJ2-1	-	TGTGCCACCAGTGATTTAGCAGCGGGAGATTTCGGTGAGCAGTTCTTC	CATSDLAAGDFGEQFF
TRBV19	-	TRBJ2-7	-	TGTGCCAGTAGTTCCCCAGGGGGGCCCGTCGCCTACGAGCAGTACTTC	CASSSPGGPVAYEQYF
TRBV27	-	TRBJ2-7	once	TGTGCCAGCAGTTTTCCAGGGAACGAGCAGTACTTC	CASSFPGNEQYF
TRBV7-3	-	TRBJ1-1	-	TGTGCCAGCAGCCCAGGGACGGGAGGTGAAGCTTTCTTT	CASSPGTGGEAFF
TRBV5-6	TRBD2	TRBJ2-3	-	TGTGCCAGCAGCTCACTAGCGGGGAGCACAGATACGCAGTATTTT	CASSSLAGSTDTQYF
TRBV5-1	-	TRBJ2-3	-	TGCGCCAGCAGCTCGGCGGGCCTCACAGATACGCAGTATTTT	CASSSAGLTDTQYF
TRBV27	-	TRBJ1-5	-	TGTGCCAGCAGCCACACAGGGAATAGCAATCAGCCCCAGCATTTT	CASSHTGNSNQPQHF
TRBV10-2	-	TRBJ1-5	few	TGCGCCAGCAGTGGGAGGGGCTCCGAGGGAGTTCAGCATTTT	CASSGRGSEGVQHF
TRBV12-3/TRBV12-4	TRBD1	TRBJ1-2	-	TGTGCCAGCAGCCGGGACAGGCTATATGGCTACACCTTC	CASSRDRLYGYTF
TRBV5-5	-	TRBJ2-1	-	TGTGCCAGCAGCTTGGGGGGCCCGAATGAGCAGTTCTTC	CASSLGGPNEQFF
TRBV3-1/TRBV3-2	-	TRBJ1-1	once	TGTGCCAGCAGCCAAGGTATTCAGGTAGGGGCGAACACTGAAGCTTTCTTT	CASSQGIQVGANTEAFF
TRBV28	-	TRBJ2-3	-	TGTGCCAGCAGTTTTATCCTGACTAGCACAGATACGCAGTATTTT	CASSFILTSTDTQYF
TRBV2	-	TRBJ2-7	-	TGTGCCAGCAGTGACATGCATGGTGGCCTTTGGTCCTACGAGCAGTACTTC	CASSDMHGGLWSYEQYF
TRBV5-1	-	TRBJ2-5	-	TGCGCCAGCAGCGCCCGACTAGGACAAGAGACCCAGTACTTC	CASSARLGQETQYF
TRBV19	TRBD1	TRBJ1-1	once	TGTGCCAGTAGTATCCTAAAGGGGGCAGGGAACACTGAAGCTTTCTTT	CASSILKGAGNTEAFF